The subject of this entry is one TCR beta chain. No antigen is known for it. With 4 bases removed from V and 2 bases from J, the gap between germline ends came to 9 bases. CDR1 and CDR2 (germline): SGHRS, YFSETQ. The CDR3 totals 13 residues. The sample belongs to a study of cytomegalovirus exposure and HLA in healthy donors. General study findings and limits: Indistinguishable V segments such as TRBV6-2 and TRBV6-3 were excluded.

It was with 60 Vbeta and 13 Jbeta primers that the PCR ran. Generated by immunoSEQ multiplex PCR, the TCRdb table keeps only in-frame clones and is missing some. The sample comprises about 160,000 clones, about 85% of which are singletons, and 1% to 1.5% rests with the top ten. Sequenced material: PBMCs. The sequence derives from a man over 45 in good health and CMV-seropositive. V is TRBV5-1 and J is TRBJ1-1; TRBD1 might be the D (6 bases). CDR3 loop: CASSGQLNTEAFF. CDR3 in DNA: TGCGCCAGCAGCGGACAGCTTAACACTGAAGCTTTCTTT.